This T cell receptor beta chain was captured in a study of control samples from healthy donors and cancer patients. Some clones are missing from TCRdb's copy, which holds only in-frame ones; the method was immunoSEQ multiplex PCR. Recorded here are about 190,000 clones; the top ten clones represent around 2%. The germline gives CDR1 SGHDT, CDR2 YYEEEE. This CDR3 has 15 residues. V lost 0 bases, J lost 3 bases, and 4 bases stayed unmatched. The chain has TRBV5-6 and TRBJ1-1, with 8 bases that match TRBD1. What was sequenced was blood. The sequence came from a woman aged 25 to 39 in good health. The DNA of the CDR3 is TGTGCCAGCAGCTTGGGGGGGACAGGTTACACTGAAGCTTTCTTT. Translating gives CASSLGGTGYTEAFF.